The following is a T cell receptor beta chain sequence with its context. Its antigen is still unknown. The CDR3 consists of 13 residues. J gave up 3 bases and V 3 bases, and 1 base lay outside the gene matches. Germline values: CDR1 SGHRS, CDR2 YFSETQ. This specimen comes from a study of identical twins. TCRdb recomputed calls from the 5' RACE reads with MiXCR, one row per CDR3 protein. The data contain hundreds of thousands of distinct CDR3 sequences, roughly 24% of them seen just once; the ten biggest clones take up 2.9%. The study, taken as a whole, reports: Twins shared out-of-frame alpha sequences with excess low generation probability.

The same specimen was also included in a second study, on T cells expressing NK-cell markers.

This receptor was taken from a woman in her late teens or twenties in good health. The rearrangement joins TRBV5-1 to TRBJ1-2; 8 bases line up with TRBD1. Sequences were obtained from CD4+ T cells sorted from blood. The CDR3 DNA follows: TGCGCCAGCAGCTGGGGACAGGACTATGGCTACACCTTC. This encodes CASSWGQDYGYTF.